The rows below give T cell receptor beta chains drawn from one sample of a study of CD8 T cells in Susac syndrome. From the immunoSEQ multiplex PCR reads, TCRdb called clonotypes with MiXCR, one entry per CDR3 protein. The table shows approximately 190,000 distinct CDR3 sequences, with roughly 94% occurring only once. The sequencing input was CD8+ T cells from PBMCs. The origin of the receptors is a human donor with Susac syndrome. Each CDR3 is given with its conserved first and last residue. The D gene is left open where the match is weak. Size is omitted from some rows. Given values are once, few, many or a class for expanded clones.

clone_size	v_call	j_call	d_call	cdr3_aa	cdr3_nt
.	TRBV20-1	TRBJ1-5	TRBD1	CSAQPGGALHNQPQHF	TGCAGTGCCCAACCAGGGGGCGCGTTGCACAATCAGCCCCAGCATTTT
.	TRBV5-6	TRBJ2-7	TRBD1	CASRPGTGGYDEQYF	TGTGCCAGCAGACCCGGGACAGGGGGCTACGACGAGCAGTACTTC
.	TRBV9	TRBJ1-2	.	CASSGTTGSNYGYTF	TGTGCCAGCAGCGGGACAACCGGGAGCAACTATGGCTACACCTTC
.	TRBV5-1	TRBJ2-2	TRBD1	CASSEDRGGNTGELFF	TGCGCCAGCAGCGAGGACAGGGGGGGGAACACCGGGGAGCTGTTTTTT
.	TRBV5-4	TRBJ2-1	.	CASSFRGLAAYNEQFF	TGTGCCAGCAGCTTTAGGGGGCTAGCGGCTTACAATGAGCAGTTCTTC
.	TRBV4-2	TRBJ2-4	TRBD2	CASSQDGIAGTNIQYF	TGTGCCAGCAGCCAAGATGGAATAGCGGGGACAAACATTCAGTACTTC
.	TRBV28	TRBJ2-5	.	CASRPLRGSETQYF	TGTGCCAGCAGGCCCCTGAGGGGATCAGAGACCCAGTACTTC
.	TRBV25-1	TRBJ2-5	.	CASSESPGRETQYF	TGTGCCAGCAGTGAATCCCCGGGACGAGAGACCCAGTACTTC
.	TRBV20-1	TRBJ2-3	.	CSANPRGDVKPDTQYF	TGCAGTGCAAACCCCAGGGGGGACGTCAAGCCAGATACGCAGTATTTT
once	TRBV19	TRBJ2-5	TRBD2	CASSIASGETQYF	TGTGCCAGTAGTATAGCTAGCGGGGAGACCCAGTACTTC
.	TRBV19	TRBJ2-5	.	CASSIGGWETQYF	TGTGCCAGTAGTATAGGGGGGTGGGAGACCCAGTACTTC
.	TRBV6-1	TRBJ2-7	.	CATRVHLSSYEQYF	TGTGCCACAAGGGTTCACCTTAGCTCCTACGAGCAGTACTTC
.	TRBV27	TRBJ2-7	.	CASQEEAGIPYEQYF	TGTGCCAGCCAGGAAGAGGCGGGGATCCCCTACGAGCAGTACTTC
.	TRBV29-1	TRBJ2-5	TRBD2	CSVEDGYRGGYQETQYF	TGCAGCGTTGAAGACGGGTATCGCGGGGGGTACCAAGAGACCCAGTACTTC
.	TRBV12-3/TRBV12-4	TRBJ1-1	TRBD1	CASSLTGGWGNTEAFF	TGTGCCAGCAGTTTAACAGGGGGCTGGGGGAACACTGAAGCTTTCTTT
once	TRBV2	TRBJ2-5	TRBD1	CASSDPPGTGQAGETQYF	TGTGCCAGCAGTGACCCACCCGGGACAGGGCAAGCGGGTGAGACCCAGTACTTC
once	TRBV20-1	TRBJ2-2	TRBD1	CSATGQGNTGELFF	TGCAGTGCTACGGGACAGGGGAACACCGGGGAGCTGTTTTTT
.	TRBV5-1	TRBJ2-2	.	CASSGTALAGELFF	TGCGCCAGCAGCGGGACGGCTTTAGCCGGGGAGCTGTTTTTT
.	TRBV6-5	TRBJ1-5	.	CASSLQFNQPQHF	TGTGCCAGCAGTTTACAGTTCAATCAGCCCCAGCATTTT
few	TRBV9	TRBJ2-6	.	CASSVGGGANVLTF	TGTGCCAGCAGCGTAGGGGGTGGGGCCAACGTCCTGACTTTC
.	TRBV6-5	TRBJ1-2	.	CASSYTPASGEDGYTF	TGTGCCAGCAGTTACACCCCCGCCTCAGGAGAGGATGGCTACACCTTC
.	TRBV5-1	TRBJ2-7	.	CASSLGPDDEQYF	TGCGCCAGCAGCTTGGGGCCTGACGACGAGCAGTACTTC
.	TRBV29-1	TRBJ2-1	.	CSVEGGGDLSMSYNEQFF	TGCAGCGTTGAGGGAGGGGGCGATCTCTCGATGTCCTACAATGAGCAGTTCTTC
.	TRBV4-1	TRBJ2-5	.	CASSHRGDEETQYF	TGCGCCAGCAGCCATAGGGGAGATGAGGAGACCCAGTACTTC
once	TRBV2	TRBJ2-7	TRBD2	CASSEALANEQYF	TGTGCCAGCAGTGAAGCACTAGCGAACGAGCAGTACTTC
.	TRBV4-1	TRBJ2-7	.	CASSRNSQSYEQYF	TGCGCCAGCAGCAGAAACAGCCAGTCCTACGAGCAGTACTTC
.	TRBV18	TRBJ2-5	.	CASSPGGAETQYF	TGTGCCAGCTCACCGGGGGGCGCGGAGACCCAGTACTTC
.	TRBV5-1	TRBJ2-7	.	CASSLSPGDEQYF	TGCGCCAGCAGCTTGTCTCCCGGGGACGAGCAGTACTTC
.	TRBV29-1	TRBJ1-2	.	CSVDLPPGNYGYTF	TGCAGCGTTGATTTGCCCCCTGGGAACTATGGCTACACCTTC
.	TRBV20-1	TRBJ2-3	TRBD2	CSARDPTGLAGGREVLDTQYF	TGCAGTGCTAGAGATCCAACGGGACTAGCGGGGGGGCGCGAGGTGTTGGATACGCAGTATTTT
.	TRBV28	TRBJ1-4	.	CASSLRLGGREKLFF	TGTGCCAGCAGCCTCAGACTGGGAGGAAGAGAAAAACTGTTTTTT
once	TRBV30	TRBJ1-4	TRBD1	CAWSLGQGNEKLFF	TGTGCCTGGAGCCTGGGACAGGGAAATGAAAAACTGTTTTTT
.	TRBV7-9	TRBJ1-1	.	CASSRFDVNTEAFF	TGTGCCAGCAGCCGGTTTGACGTGAACACTGAAGCTTTCTTT
.	TRBV11-2	TRBJ2-1	TRBD1	CASSLVLQGATDDNNEQFF	TGTGCCAGCAGCTTAGTTCTCCAGGGGGCCACAGACGATAACAATGAGCAGTTCTTC
.	TRBV7-8	TRBJ2-5	TRBD2	CASSLVGWLAGEGAETQYF	TGTGCCAGCAGCTTAGTAGGGTGGCTAGCGGGAGAAGGGGCTGAGACCCAGTACTTC
.	TRBV6-5	TRBJ2-3	TRBD1	CASSNTPDREVIRTDTQYF	TGTGCCAGCAGTAATACTCCGGACAGGGAGGTTATAAGGACAGATACGCAGTATTTT
.	TRBV29-1	TRBJ2-1	.	CSTFNNEQFF	TGCAGCACATTTAACAATGAGCAGTTCTTC
.	TRBV6-1	TRBJ1-2	.	CASSEYGAGYTF	TGTGCCAGCAGTGAATATGGGGCCGGCTACACCTTC
once	TRBV5-4	TRBJ2-2	.	CASSFRDITNTGELFF	TGTGCCAGCAGCTTCCGGGACATAACGAACACCGGGGAGCTGTTTTTT
.	TRBV5-1	TRBJ2-7	.	CASSSAAAASAYYEQYF	TGCGCCAGCAGCTCGGCAGCAGCGGCTTCAGCCTACTACGAGCAGTACTTC
.	TRBV4-1	TRBJ1-1	.	CASSQARRLNTEAFF	TGCGCCAGCAGCCAAGCAAGGAGATTGAACACTGAAGCTTTCTTT
.	TRBV2	TRBJ1-1	.	CASISGAGVAFF	TGTGCCAGCATCTCCGGGGCAGGGGTTGCTTTCTTT
once	TRBV7-9	TRBJ2-4	.	CASSLATGGIQYF	TGTGCCAGCAGCTTAGCGACCGGGGGCATTCAGTACTTC
.	TRBV11-2	TRBJ2-7	TRBD2	CASSFRPSGSVYEQYF	TGTGCCAGCAGCTTTCGACCTAGCGGGAGCGTCTACGAGCAGTACTTC
.	TRBV15	TRBJ2-3	TRBD2	CATNRGASGRDTQYF	TGTGCCACCAACCGGGGGGCTAGCGGGAGAGATACGCAGTATTTT
.	TRBV9	TRBJ2-7	TRBD1	CASSDTGTGGEEQYF	TGTGCCAGCAGCGATACCGGGACAGGGGGCGAGGAGCAGTACTTC
.	TRBV5-1	TRBJ2-1	.	CASSLVSYSYNEQFF	TGCGCCAGCAGCTTGGTCAGCTACTCCTACAATGAGCAGTTCTTC
.	TRBV9	TRBJ1-3	.	CASSVEQTGIFGNTIYF	TGTGCCAGCAGCGTAGAGCAAACAGGAATTTTTGGAAACACCATATATTTT
.	TRBV15	TRBJ1-2	TRBD1	CATSRDRDRGTNGYTF	TGTGCCACCAGCAGAGACCGGGACAGGGGAACAAATGGCTACACCTTC
.	TRBV6-1	TRBJ1-5	TRBD1	CASSQRRQGYAGNQPQHF	TGTGCCAGCAGCCAACGACGACAGGGGTATGCAGGCAATCAGCCCCAGCATTTT
.	TRBV9	TRBJ2-1	.	CASSVSDSYNEQFF	TGTGCCAGCAGCGTTTCGGACTCCTACAATGAGCAGTTCTTC
few	TRBV29-1	TRBJ2-7	.	CSAGSVGEQYF	TGCAGCGCGGGGTCAGTGGGCGAGCAGTACTTC
.	TRBV7-2	TRBJ2-7	TRBD2	CASSRTSGSFEQYF	TGTGCCAGCAGCCGGACTAGCGGGAGCTTTGAGCAGTACTTC
.	TRBV28	TRBJ2-3	.	CASSPPPMRDTQYF	TGTGCCAGCAGCCCTCCGCCTATGAGGGATACGCAGTATTTT